The entry below describes one T cell receptor (beta chain). Trimming took 6 bases from V and 3 from J; bases not matched to a gene: 9. This CDR3 region has 17 residues. Per germline, CDR1 SEHNR and CDR2 FQNEAQ (reference sequence). Naive-designated CD8 cells lacked CD45RO, were positively enriched for CCR7, and omitted terminally differentiated effector memory CD45RA+ cells. The table came from immunoSEQ multiplex PCR; TCRdb's copy has only in-frame clones and leaves some out. In the table there are roughly 2 million clones, about 95% of which are singletons. This record belongs to a study of shared clonotypes between healthy human individuals.

The sequenced sample was naive CD8+ T cells sorted from blood. The sequence was obtained from a man younger than 35 in good health. The gene calls are TRBV7-9 and TRBJ2-2; 11 bases line up with TRBD2. CDR3 sequence reads: CASSPLLAGAHTGELFF. The DNA of the CDR3 is TGTGCCAGCAGTCCGCTACTAGCGGGAGCGCACACCGGGGAGCTGTTTTTT.